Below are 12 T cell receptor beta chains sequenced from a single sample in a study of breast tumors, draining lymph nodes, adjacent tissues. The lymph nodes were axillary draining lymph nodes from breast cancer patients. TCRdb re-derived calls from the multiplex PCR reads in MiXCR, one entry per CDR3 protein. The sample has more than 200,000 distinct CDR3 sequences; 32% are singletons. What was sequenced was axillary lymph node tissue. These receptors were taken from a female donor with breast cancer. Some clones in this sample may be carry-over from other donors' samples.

This chain's CDR3 is CASSWGSGITAGETQYF. In DNA, the CDR3 is TGCGCCAGCAGCTGGGGGTCAGGGATCACCGCCGGGGAGACCCAGTACTTC. The chain uses TRBV5-1 and TRBJ2-5; D assignment may be TRBD1 or TRBD2 (5 bases each). V gave up 3 bases and J gave up 5 bases, with 23 bases separating them. This CDR3 contains 17 residues. Germline V gives CDR1 SGHRS, CDR2 YFSETQ.

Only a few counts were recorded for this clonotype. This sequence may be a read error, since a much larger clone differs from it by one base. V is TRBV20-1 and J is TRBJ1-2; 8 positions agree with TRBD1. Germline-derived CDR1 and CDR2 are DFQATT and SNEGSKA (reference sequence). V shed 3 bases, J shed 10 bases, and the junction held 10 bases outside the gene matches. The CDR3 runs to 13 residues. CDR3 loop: CSASPDRGDAYTF. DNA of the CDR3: TGCAGTGCTAGCCCCGACAGGGGTGATGCCTACACCTTC.

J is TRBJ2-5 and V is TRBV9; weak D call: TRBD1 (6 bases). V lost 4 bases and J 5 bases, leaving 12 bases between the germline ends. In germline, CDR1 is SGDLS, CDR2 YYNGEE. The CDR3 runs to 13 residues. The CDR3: CASSITTGETQYF. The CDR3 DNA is TGTGCCAGCAGCATAACAACAGGGGAGACCCAGTACTTC.

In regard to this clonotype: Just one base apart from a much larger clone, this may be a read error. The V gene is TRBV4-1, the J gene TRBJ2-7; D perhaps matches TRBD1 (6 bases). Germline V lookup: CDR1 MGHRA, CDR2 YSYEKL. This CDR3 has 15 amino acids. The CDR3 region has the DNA TGCGCCATCAGCCAAGAAAAGGACAGATCCTACGAGCAGTACTTC. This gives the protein CAISQEKDRSYEQYF.

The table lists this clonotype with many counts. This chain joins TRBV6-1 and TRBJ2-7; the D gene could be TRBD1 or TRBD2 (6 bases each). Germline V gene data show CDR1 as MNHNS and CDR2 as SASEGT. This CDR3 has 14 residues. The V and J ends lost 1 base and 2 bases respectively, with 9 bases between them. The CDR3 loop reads CASSEGGGPYEQYF. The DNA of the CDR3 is TGTGCCAGCAGTGAAGGAGGGGGGCCCTACGAGCAGTACTTC.

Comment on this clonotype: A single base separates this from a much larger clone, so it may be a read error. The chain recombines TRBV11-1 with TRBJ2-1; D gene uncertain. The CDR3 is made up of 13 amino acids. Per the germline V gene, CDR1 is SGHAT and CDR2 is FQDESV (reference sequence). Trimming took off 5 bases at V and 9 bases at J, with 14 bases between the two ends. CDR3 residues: CASSPQKRTEQFF. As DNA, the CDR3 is TGTGCCAGCAGCCCTCAAAAGCGTACTGAGCAGTTCTTC.

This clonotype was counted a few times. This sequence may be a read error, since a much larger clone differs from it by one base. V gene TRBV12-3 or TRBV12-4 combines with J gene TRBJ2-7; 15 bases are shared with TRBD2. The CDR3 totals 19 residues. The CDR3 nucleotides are TGTGCCAGCGGTTTACGGACTAGCGGGAGGGCCAGAACCTCTACCGAGCAGTACTTC. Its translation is CASGLRTSGRARTSTEQYF.

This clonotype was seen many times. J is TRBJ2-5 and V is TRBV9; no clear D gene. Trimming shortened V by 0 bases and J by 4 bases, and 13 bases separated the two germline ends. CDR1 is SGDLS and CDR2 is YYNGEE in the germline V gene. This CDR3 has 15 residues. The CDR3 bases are TGTGCCAGCAGCGTAGACGGTGTAGGCGGAGAGACCCAGTACTTC. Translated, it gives CASSVDGVGGETQYF.

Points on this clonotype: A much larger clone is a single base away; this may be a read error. The CDR3 DNA reads as TGTGCCAGTAGTCTGGAGCCCTCTGGATGGGTAGGGTTCTCCTACACTGAGCAGTTCTTC. It codes for CASSLEPSGWVGFSYTEQFF. This rearrangement joins TRBV19 to TRBJ2-1; D uncertain. Germline V lookup: CDR1 LNHDA, CDR2 SQIVND (reference sequence). This CDR3 spans 20 amino acids.

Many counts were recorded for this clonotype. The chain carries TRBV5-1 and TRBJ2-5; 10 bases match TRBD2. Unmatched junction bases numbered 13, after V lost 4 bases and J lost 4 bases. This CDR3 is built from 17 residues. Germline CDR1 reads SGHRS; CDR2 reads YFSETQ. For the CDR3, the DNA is TGCGCCAGCAGCCAGGGGGGTCTAGCGGGAGAGGGAGAGACCCAGTACTTC. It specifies CASSQGGLAGEGETQYF.

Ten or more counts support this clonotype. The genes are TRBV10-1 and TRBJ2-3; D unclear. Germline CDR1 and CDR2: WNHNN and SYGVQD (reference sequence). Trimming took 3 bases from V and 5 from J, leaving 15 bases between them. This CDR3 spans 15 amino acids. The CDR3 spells CASSEQNPTGDTQYF. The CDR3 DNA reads TGCGCCAGCAGTGAACAGAATCCTACGGGAGATACGCAGTATTTT.

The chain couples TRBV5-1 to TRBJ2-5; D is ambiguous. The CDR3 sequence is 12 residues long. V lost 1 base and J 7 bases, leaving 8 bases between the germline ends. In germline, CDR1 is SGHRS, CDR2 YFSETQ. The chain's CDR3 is CASSLPKWTQYF. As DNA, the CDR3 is TGCGCCAGCAGCTTGCCCAAATGGACCCAGTACTTC.